Listed here are 7 T cell receptor beta chains from one sample, sequenced in a study of a mutant IDH1 vaccine in newly diagnosed glioma. Antigens of these TCRs are unknown. The time point is: week 47, end of study. A 20-mer mutant IDH1 peptide at 300 ug was injected subcutaneously with topical imiquimod. Clones were sequenced by immunoSEQ multiplex PCR, and TCRdb holds only the in-frame ones, with some missing. This sample has approximately 60,000 clones; around 86% occur once, and the top ten carry about 4%. The source was PBMCs, collected from a glioma patient whose treatment included an IDH1 peptide vaccine. The receptors come from a young man with glioma.

The chain recombines TRBV7-2 with TRBJ1-3, with D possibly TRBD1 on 5 matching bases. Germline-derived CDR1 and CDR2 are SGHTA and FQGNSA. The CDR3 is made up of 17 amino acids. Trimming took 0 bases from V and 7 from J, leaving 19 bases between them. CDR3 residues: CASSLAGRRGQDNTIYF. The CDR3, as DNA: TGTGCCAGCAGCTTAGCCGGGAGGAGGGGTCAGGACAACACCATATATTTT.

This chain links TRBV7-9 with TRBJ2-7; 10 bases align to TRBD2. This CDR3 spans 16 amino acids. V lost 4 bases, J lost 0 bases, and 6 bases stayed unmatched. The germline V gene has CDR1 SEHNR and CDR2 FQNEAQ (reference sequence). The CDR3 DNA sequence: TGTGCCAGCAGCTCTACTAGCGGGGAAAGCTCCTACGAGCAGTACTTC. Protein sequence: CASSSTSGESSYEQYF.

The chain carries TRBV10-1 and TRBJ2-3; D uncertain. Germline-derived CDR1 and CDR2 are WNHNN and SYGVQD (reference sequence). The CDR3 covers 13 residues. Trimming removed 3 bases from V and 0 bases from J, with 4 bases in between. As DNA, the CDR3 is TGCGCCAGCAGTGACCCTAGCACAGATACGCAGTATTTT. It translates to CASSDPSTDTQYF.

The V and J genes are TRBV4-2 and TRBJ1-2; no firm D call. V was cut by 4 bases and J by 4 bases, with 10 bases left in between. CDR3 size: 13 residues. CDR1 and CDR2 (germline): LGHNA, YNFKEQ. CDR3 DNA sequence: TGTGCCAGCAGCCCCCCGGGTCCCTATGGCTACACCTTC. Translated, it gives CASSPPGPYGYTF.

The chain carries TRBV7-9 and TRBJ1-2, with 7 bases fitting TRBD1. Germline loops: CDR1 SEHNR, CDR2 FQNEAQ (reference sequence). J lost 8 bases, V lost 1 base, and 10 bases had no gene match. This CDR3 region has 15 residues. As DNA, the CDR3 is TGTGCCAGCAGCTTAGTAATGGGGGACAGCAGAGGCTACACCTTC. It translates to CASSLVMGDSRGYTF.

V and J are TRBV18 and TRBJ2-5; perhaps D is TRBD1 or TRBD2 (5 bases each). The CDR3 covers 16 residues. The V gene lost 2 bases and the J gene lost 2 bases, with 15 bases spanning the gap. CDR1 is KGHSH, CDR2 LQKENI, per germline. The CDR3 region is CASSPLGPQTQETQYF. The CDR3 nucleotides read TGTGCCAGCTCACCATTGGGACCACAAACTCAAGAGACCCAGTACTTC. Complete variable domain (other parts from reference TRBV18 and TRBJ2-5): NAGVMQNPRHLVRRRGQEARLRCSPMKGHSHVYWYRQLPEEGLKFMVYLQKENIIDESGMPKERFSAEFPKEGPSILRIQQVVRGDSAAYFCASSPLGPQTQETQYFGPGTRLLVL.

The rearrangement links TRBV5-1 to TRBJ1-1; 9 bases fit TRBD1. Germline V gene data show CDR1 as SGHRS and CDR2 as YFSETQ. The junction had 11 bases not matched to a gene; V was cut back by 5 bases and J by 0 bases. The CDR3 runs to 17 residues. The CDR3 DNA is TGCGCCAGCAGGGAAGGGACAGGGTCCTATTTGAACACTGAAGCTTTCTTT. It translates to CASREGTGSYLNTEAFF.